The entry that follows covers one T cell receptor beta chain sequence. Its target is not known. This sample is part of a study of cytomegalovirus exposure and HLA in healthy donors. With 4 bases clipped from V and 0 bases from J, the junction kept 13 bases outside the gene matches. Germline V gene sequence: CDR1 SGHRS, CDR2 YFSETQ. The CDR3 runs to 18 residues. The PCR ran on 60 Vbeta and 13 Jbeta primers. Authors' analysis steps: Around 9.9 million shared chains were among the about 80 million unique TCR beta chains that a later analysis counted. Profiling relied on immunoSEQ multiplex PCR, and the TCRdb table lists in-frame clones only, not all of them. The V and J calls and clone size were taken over from that table, and D and trimming were inferred from the DNA. This listing includes over 65,000 clones. General observations from the study: Both high specificity and high sensitivity reportedly marked the classifier's diagnosis of cytomegalovirus status. Later on, a genetic analysis was performed. It linked a missense variant in DCLRE1C with V- and J-gene trimming of TCR beta.

The clonotype comes from a man aged 30 to 45 in good health and CMV-seronegative. The source material was PBMCs. The chain recombines TRBV5-1 with TRBJ2-3; 8 positions match TRBD2. CDR3: CASSNPWGAGASTDTQYF. CDR3 bases: TGCGCCAGCAGCAACCCATGGGGAGCGGGGGCTAGCACAGATACGCAGTATTTT.